This T cell receptor beta chain was identified during a study of shared clonotypes between healthy human individuals. Profiling relied on immunoSEQ multiplex PCR, and the TCRdb table lists in-frame clones only, not all of them. The sample lists roughly 2 million clones, approximately 94% occurring once. Trimming pared 4 bases from V and 0 bases from J, leaving 15 bases between. CDR3 length: 16 amino acids. In germline, CDR1 is SGHVS, CDR2 FQNEAQ. The sequence was collected from a man in his late teens or twenties in good health. This chain links TRBV7-8 with TRBJ2-5; D is unresolved. The sequencing sample was made of naive CD4+ T cells sorted from blood. Sample subset: CD45RA+ positively selected. The CDR3 nucleotides are TGTGCCAGCAGCTCCGTAGGTGTAGGGTACCAAGAGACCCAGTACTTC. Its protein is CASSSVGVGYQETQYF.